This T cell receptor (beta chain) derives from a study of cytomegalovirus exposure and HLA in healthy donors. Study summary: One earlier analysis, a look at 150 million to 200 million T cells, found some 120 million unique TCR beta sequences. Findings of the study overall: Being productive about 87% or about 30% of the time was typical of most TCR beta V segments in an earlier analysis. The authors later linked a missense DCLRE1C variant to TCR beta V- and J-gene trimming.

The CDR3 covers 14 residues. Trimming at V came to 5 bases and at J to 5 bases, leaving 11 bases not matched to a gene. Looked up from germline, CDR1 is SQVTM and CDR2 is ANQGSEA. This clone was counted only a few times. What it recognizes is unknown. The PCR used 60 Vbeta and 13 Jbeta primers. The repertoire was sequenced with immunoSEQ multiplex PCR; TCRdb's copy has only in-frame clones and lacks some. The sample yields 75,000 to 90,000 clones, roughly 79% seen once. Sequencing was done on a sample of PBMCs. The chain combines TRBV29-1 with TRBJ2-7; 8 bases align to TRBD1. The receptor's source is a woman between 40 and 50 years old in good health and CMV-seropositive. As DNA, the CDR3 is TGCAGCGTTCTCCGGAAATTGACAGGGGACGAGCAGTACTTC. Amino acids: CSVLRKLTGDEQYF.